This TCR beta chain was found in a study of blood T cells in healthy people across ages. The count of this clonotype is one. Its antigen is currently unknown. A much larger clone sits a single nucleotide away, making a read error possible. Germline V gene lookup returns CDR1 LGHNA and CDR2 YNFKEQ. The CDR3 runs to 15 residues. Study outcomes and limitations: Older individuals had lower TCR beta diversity per million T cells (the decline was roughly linear). Estimates drawn from one million T cells were deemed to understate diversity.

With a J-beta primer mix and a sample-barcoded 5' primer, a second PCR ran 7 to 11 cycles. Carrying 12 random nucleotides, a template-switch adaptor labeled each individual cDNA molecule. Sequencing yielded, for each sample, at least 2.5 million paired-end reads carrying CDR3. Each CDR3 protein is one row after TCRdb ran MiXCR on the 5' RACE reads. The sample lists 630,000 or so distinct CDR3 sequences, 32% occurring once. Sequencing was done on a sample of blood. This chain uses TRBV4-2 with TRBJ2-1; D is possibly TRBD1 (5 bases). The receptor comes from a woman older than 75 in good health. CDR3 bases: TGTACCAGCAGCCAAGAAGGGGATCGAGACAATGAGCAGTTCTTC. Its translation is CTSSQEGDRDNEQFF.